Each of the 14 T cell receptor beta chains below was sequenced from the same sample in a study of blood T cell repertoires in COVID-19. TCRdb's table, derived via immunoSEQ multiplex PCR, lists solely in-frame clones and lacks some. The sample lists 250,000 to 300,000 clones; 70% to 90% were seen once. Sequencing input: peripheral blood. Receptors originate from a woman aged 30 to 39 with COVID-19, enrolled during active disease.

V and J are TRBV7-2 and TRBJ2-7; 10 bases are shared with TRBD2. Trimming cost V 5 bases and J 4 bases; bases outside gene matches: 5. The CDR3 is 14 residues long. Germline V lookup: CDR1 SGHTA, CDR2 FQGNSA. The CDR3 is CASSVIAGGYEQYF. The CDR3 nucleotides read TGTGCCAGCAGCGTCATAGCGGGGGGTTACGAGCAGTACTTC.

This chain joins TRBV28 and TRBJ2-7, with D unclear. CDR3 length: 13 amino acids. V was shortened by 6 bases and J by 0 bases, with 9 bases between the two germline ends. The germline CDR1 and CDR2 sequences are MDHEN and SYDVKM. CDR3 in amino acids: CASSLQLSYEQYF. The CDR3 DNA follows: TGTGCCAGCAGCCTACAGCTCTCCTACGAGCAGTACTTC.

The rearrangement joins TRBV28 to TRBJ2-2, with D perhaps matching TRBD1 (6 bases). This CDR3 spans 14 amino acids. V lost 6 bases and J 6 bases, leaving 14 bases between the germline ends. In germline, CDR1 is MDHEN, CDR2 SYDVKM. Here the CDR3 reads CASRTGVRAGELFF. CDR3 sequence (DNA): TGTGCCAGCAGGACAGGAGTGCGGGCCGGGGAGCTGTTTTTT.

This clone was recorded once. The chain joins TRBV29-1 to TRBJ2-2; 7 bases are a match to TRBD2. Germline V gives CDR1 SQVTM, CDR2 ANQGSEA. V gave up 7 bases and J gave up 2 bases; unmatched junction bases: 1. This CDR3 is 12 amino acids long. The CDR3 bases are TGCAGCGGGGAGGGAAACACCGGGGAGCTGTTTTTT. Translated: CSGEGNTGELFF.

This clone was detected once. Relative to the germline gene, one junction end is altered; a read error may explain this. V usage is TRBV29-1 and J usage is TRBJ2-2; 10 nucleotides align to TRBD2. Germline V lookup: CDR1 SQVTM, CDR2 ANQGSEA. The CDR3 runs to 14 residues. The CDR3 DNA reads TGCAGCGTCGAAGCGGGGGGGTCGACCGGGGAGCTGTTTTTT. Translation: CSVEAGGSTGELFF.

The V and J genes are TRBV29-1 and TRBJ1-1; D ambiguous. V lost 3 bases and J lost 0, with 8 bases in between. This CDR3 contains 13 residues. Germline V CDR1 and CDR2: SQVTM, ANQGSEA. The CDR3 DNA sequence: TGCAGCGTTGATAGCCGGTTGAACACTGAAGCTTTCTTT. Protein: CSVDSRLNTEAFF. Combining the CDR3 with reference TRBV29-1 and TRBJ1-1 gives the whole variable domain SAVISQKPSRDICQRGTSLTIQCQVDSQVTMMFWYRQQPGQSLTLIATANQGSEATYESGFVIDKFPISRPNLTFSTLTVSNMSPEDSSIYLCSVDSRLNTEAFFGQGTRLTVV.

CDR3 bases: TGTGCCAGCAGCCCCGGGTGGGTCGGGGAGACCCAGTACTTC. Translating gives CASSPGWVGETQYF. This chain links TRBV5-6 with TRBJ2-5; D is unresolved. Trimming left V 4 bases short and J 5 bases short, with 15 bases between. This CDR3 has 14 amino acids. Germline V gene data show CDR1 as SGHDT and CDR2 as YYEEEE.

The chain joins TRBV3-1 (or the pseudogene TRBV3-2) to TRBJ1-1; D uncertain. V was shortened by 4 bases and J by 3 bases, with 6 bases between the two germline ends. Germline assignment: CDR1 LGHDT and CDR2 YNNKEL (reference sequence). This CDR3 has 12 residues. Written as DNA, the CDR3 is TGTGCCAGCAGCCGGAGGTACACTGAAGCTTTCTTT. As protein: CASSRRYTEAFF.

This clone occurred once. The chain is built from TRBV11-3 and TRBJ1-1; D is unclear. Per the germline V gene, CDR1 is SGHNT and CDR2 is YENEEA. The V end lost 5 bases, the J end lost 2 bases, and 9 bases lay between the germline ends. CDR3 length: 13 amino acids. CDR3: CASSPGSNTEAFF. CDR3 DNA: TGTGCCAGCAGCCCGGGGAGCAACACTGAAGCTTTCTTT.

The CDR3 nucleotides read TGTGCCAGTAGGGCCGACAGGGTAGGCAATCAGCCCCAGCATTTT. Translated: CASRADRVGNQPQHF. This chain links TRBV19 with TRBJ1-5, with TRBD1 identical over 7 bases. After removal of 6 bases from V and 2 bases from J, the junction contained 7 bases not matched to a gene. From germline, CDR1 is LNHDA and CDR2 SQIVND (reference sequence). The CDR3 has 15 residues.

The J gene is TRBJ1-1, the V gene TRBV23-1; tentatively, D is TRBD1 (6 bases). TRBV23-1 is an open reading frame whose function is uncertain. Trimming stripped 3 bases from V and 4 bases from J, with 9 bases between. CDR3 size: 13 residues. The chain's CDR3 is CASSQRGSTEAFF. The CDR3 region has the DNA TGCGCCAGCAGTCAGAGGGGGTCCACTGAAGCTTTCTTT.

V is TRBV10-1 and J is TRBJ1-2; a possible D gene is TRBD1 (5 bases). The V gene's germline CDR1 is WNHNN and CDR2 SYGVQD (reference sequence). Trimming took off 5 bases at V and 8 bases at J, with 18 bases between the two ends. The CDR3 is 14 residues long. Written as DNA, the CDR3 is TGCGCCAGCAGTTCAAATAGGGTAGCAGGGGGCTACACCTTC. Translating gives CASSSNRVAGGYTF.

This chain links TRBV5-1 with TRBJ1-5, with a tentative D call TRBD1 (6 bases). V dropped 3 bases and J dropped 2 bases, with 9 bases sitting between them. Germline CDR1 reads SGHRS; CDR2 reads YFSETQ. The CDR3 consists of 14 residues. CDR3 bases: TGCGCCAGCAGCTCCGGACAGCGCAATCAGCCCCAGCATTTT. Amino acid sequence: CASSSGQRNQPQHF.

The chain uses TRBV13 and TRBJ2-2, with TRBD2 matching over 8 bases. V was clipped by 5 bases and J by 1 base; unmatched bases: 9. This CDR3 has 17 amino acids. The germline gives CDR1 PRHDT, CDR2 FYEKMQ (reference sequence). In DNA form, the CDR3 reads TGTGCCAGCAGCCCTGCTGGGCTAGCGGGGAACACCGGGGAGCTGTTTTTT. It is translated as CASSPAGLAGNTGELFF.